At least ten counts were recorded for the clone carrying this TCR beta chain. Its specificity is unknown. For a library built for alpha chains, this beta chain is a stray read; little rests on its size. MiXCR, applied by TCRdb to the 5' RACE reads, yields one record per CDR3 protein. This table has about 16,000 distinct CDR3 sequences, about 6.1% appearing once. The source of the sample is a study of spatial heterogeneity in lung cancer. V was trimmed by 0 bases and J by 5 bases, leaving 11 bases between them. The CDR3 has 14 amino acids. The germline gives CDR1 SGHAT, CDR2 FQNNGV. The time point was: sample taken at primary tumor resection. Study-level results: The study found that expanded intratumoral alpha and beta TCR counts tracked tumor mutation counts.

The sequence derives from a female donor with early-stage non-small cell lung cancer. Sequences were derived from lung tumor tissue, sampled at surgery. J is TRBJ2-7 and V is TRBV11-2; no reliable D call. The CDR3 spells CASSLDRVGHEQYF. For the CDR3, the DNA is TGTGCCAGCAGCTTAGATAGGGTCGGCCACGAGCAGTACTTC.